One sample yielded the 22 T cell receptor beta chains listed below, sequenced in a study of blood T cell repertoires in COVID-19. Produced via immunoSEQ multiplex PCR; TCRdb's table is partial and in-frame only. The sample lists roughly 290,000 clones; roughly 86% were seen once. Sample: peripheral blood. The source of these receptors is a woman aged 30 to 39 who had recovered from COVID-19.

This clone was seen once. This sequence joins TRBV5-1 and TRBJ2-1, with TRBD2 identical over 10 bases. Looked up from germline, CDR1 is SGHRS and CDR2 is YFSETQ. Trimming took 0 bases from V and 3 from J; bases not matched to a gene: 3. CDR3 size: 16 residues. CDR3 DNA: TGCGCCAGCAGCTTGGCCCGGACTAGCGGCTACAATGAGCAGTTCTTC. Protein: CASSLARTSGYNEQFF.

The sample holds a few counts of this clone. The rearrangement links TRBV4-1 to TRBJ2-1; D possibly corresponds to TRBD2 (6 bases). Trimming pared 0 bases from V and 9 bases from J, leaving 9 bases between. This CDR3 comprises 13 residues. Germline V gives CDR1 MGHRA, CDR2 YSYEKL. As DNA, the CDR3 is TGCGCCAGCAGCCAAGAAGGGCGGGGTGAGCAGTTCTTC. Protein sequence: CASSQEGRGEQFF.

The chain carries TRBV6-5 and TRBJ2-7; D is undetermined. The CDR3 runs 11 residues. Germline V gives CDR1 MNHEY, CDR2 SVGAGI. V dropped 6 bases and J dropped 4 bases, with 7 bases sitting between them. CDR3 sequence: CASRHGYEQYF. CDR3 nucleotides: TGTGCCAGCAGGCACGGGTACGAGCAGTACTTC.

CDR3 sequence (DNA): TGCAGCGTTGACCCCGGCGGACTCTATGGCTACACCTTC. This translates into CSVDPGGLYGYTF. The V and J genes are TRBV29-1 and TRBJ1-2; the D is unclear. The germline V gene has CDR1 SQVTM and CDR2 ANQGSEA. Between the trimmed V and J ends, which lost 3 bases and 4 bases, there was a span of 12 bases. The CDR3 spans 13 residues.

The CDR3 nucleotides read TGTGCCAGCAGCTTAGGAGGCGGACCCCAGCATTTT. Its translation: CASSLGGGPQHF. This chain uses TRBV7-9 with TRBJ1-5; D remains ambiguous. The CDR3 loop spans 12 amino acids. CDR1 is SEHNR and CDR2 is FQNEAQ in the germline V gene (reference sequence). Between the trimmed V and J ends, which lost 1 base and 10 bases, there was a span of 8 bases.

The V and J genes are TRBV3-1 (or the pseudogene TRBV3-2) and TRBJ2-1, with 11 bases matching TRBD2. V shed 4 bases, J shed 0 bases, and the junction held 11 bases outside the gene matches. The CDR3 length is 19 residues. In germline, CDR1 is LGHDT, CDR2 YNNKEL (reference sequence). The CDR3, as DNA: TGTGCCAGCAGCCCTGGACTAGCGGGTACCCCGAGCTCCTACAATGAGCAGTTCTTC. Translating gives CASSPGLAGTPSSYNEQFF.

DNA for the CDR3: TGTGCCAGCAGCCAAGGCTCTTCAGATTTTTATGGCTACACCTTC. Its translation is CASSQGSSDFYGYTF. V usage is TRBV3-1 (or the pseudogene TRBV3-2) and J usage is TRBJ1-2; the D is unclear. The germline V gene has CDR1 LGHDT and CDR2 YNNKEL (reference sequence). The CDR3 contains 15 residues. V dropped 1 base and J dropped 5 bases, with 14 bases sitting between them.

The chain links TRBV3-1 (or the pseudogene TRBV3-2) to TRBJ2-3, with D possibly matching TRBD2 (6 bases). Germline-derived CDR1 and CDR2 are LGHDT and YNNKEL (reference sequence). The CDR3 has 14 amino acids. Trimming removed 4 bases from V and 5 bases from J, with 13 bases in between. In DNA, the CDR3 is TGTGCCAGCAGCCGCGGGATCATAATAGATACGCAGTATTTT. Protein product: CASSRGIIIDTQYF.

The chain recombines TRBV15 with TRBJ2-5, with D perhaps matching TRBD1 (5 bases). Germline V gene lookup returns CDR1 LNHNV and CDR2 YYDKDF (reference sequence). The CDR3 has 16 residues. V shed 1 base and J shed 5 bases, with 17 bases lying between them. The CDR3 protein is CATSRVPGNHAETQYF. In DNA form, the CDR3 reads TGTGCCACCAGCAGAGTCCCAGGGAACCACGCGGAGACCCAGTACTTC.

J is TRBJ2-7 and V is TRBV28, with D perhaps TRBD1 (5 bases). Trimming cost V 11 bases and J 3 bases, with 17 bases left between them. The CDR3 runs 13 residues. Germline loops: CDR1 MDHEN, CDR2 SYDVKM. CDR3 in amino acids: CAAQGRPNYEQYF. For the CDR3, the DNA is TGTGCCGCCCAGGGTCGCCCTAACTACGAGCAGTACTTC.

V is TRBV27 and J is TRBJ1-6; TRBD1 might be the D (5 bases). Trimming left V 8 bases short and J 8 bases short, with 19 bases between. The CDR3 loop spans 15 amino acids. Per germline, CDR1 MNHEY and CDR2 SMNVEV (reference sequence). The CDR3 reads CASGYLQAMHSPLHF. The DNA for the CDR3 is TGTGCCAGCGGCTACCTACAGGCTATGCATTCACCCCTCCACTTT.

The rearrangement joins TRBV5-6 to TRBJ1-1, with D possibly being TRBD1 (5 bases). Trimming stripped 3 bases from V and 3 bases from J, with 15 bases between. In germline, CDR1 is SGHDT, CDR2 YYEEEE. This CDR3 has 15 residues. CDR3 region: CASSSDLGGDTEAFF. In DNA, the CDR3 is TGTGCCAGCAGCTCCGATCTCGGGGGGGACACTGAAGCTTTCTTT.

V gene TRBV7-9 combines with J gene TRBJ1-2; D is unclear. The CDR3 covers 13 residues. Germline loops: CDR1 SEHNR, CDR2 FQNEAQ (reference sequence). The V end lost 1 base, the J end lost 4 bases, and 7 bases lay between the germline ends. The chain's CDR3 is CASSLDSAYGYTF. DNA of the CDR3: TGTGCCAGCAGCTTAGACAGTGCCTATGGCTACACCTTC.

The chain recombines TRBV5-4 with TRBJ2-7; D is possibly TRBD2 (5 bases). V dropped 3 bases and J dropped 0 bases, with 7 bases sitting between them. The CDR3 length is 13 residues. CDR1 is SGHNT, CDR2 YYREEE, per germline (reference sequence). CDR3 bases: TGTGCCAGCAGCTCGGGGAGCTCCTACGAGCAGTACTTC. Residues: CASSSGSSYEQYF.

V is TRBV27 and J is TRBJ2-7; tentatively, D is TRBD2 (5 bases). V was trimmed by 5 bases and J by 2 bases, leaving 13 bases between them. Per germline, CDR1 MNHEY and CDR2 SMNVEV (reference sequence). The CDR3 loop spans 14 amino acids. The CDR3 sequence: CASSAGITTYEQYF. CDR3 sequence (DNA): TGTGCCAGCAGTGCCGGGATAACGACCTACGAGCAGTACTTC.

This chain links TRBV3-1 (or the pseudogene TRBV3-2) with TRBJ2-1; 10 nucleotides match TRBD2. J was trimmed by 3 bases and V by 0 bases; bases with no gene match: 8. There are 18 residues in the CDR3. Germline V gene sequence: CDR1 LGHDT, CDR2 YNNKEL (reference sequence). This chain's CDR3 is CASSQDLPAGGLYNEQFF. The CDR3 DNA follows: TGTGCCAGCAGCCAAGATCTACCAGCGGGGGGGCTCTACAATGAGCAGTTCTTC.

CDR3 sequence reads: CASSREGSGELFF. The CDR3 coding sequence is TGTGCCAGCAGTCGGGAGGGCTCCGGGGAGCTGTTTTTT. This chain connects TRBV6-5 to TRBJ2-2, with TRBD2 matching 8 bases. Germline V lookup: CDR1 MNHEY, CDR2 SVGAGI. CDR3 length: 13 amino acids. V gave up 5 bases and J gave up 6 bases; unmatched junction bases: 2.

Details on this clone: Because it lacks the conserved phenylalanine or tryptophan at the end, this CDR3 is likely a read error. The DNA is omitted, as the CDR3 cannot be located on it reliably, and the CDR3 follows TCRdb's listing. The gene calls are TRBV7-2 and TRBJ1-2; the table's D gene call, TRBD1, was not cross checked with the DNA. The CDR3 is 13 amino acids in total, end residues counted. The germline V gene has CDR1 SGHTA and CDR2 FQGNSA. The CDR3 sequence: CASSLVQGASLLS.

This clone appeared a single time. This chain uses TRBV5-5 with TRBJ1-3; D gene unclear. This CDR3 spans 16 amino acids. V dropped 0 bases and J dropped 0 bases, with 10 bases sitting between them. Germline V gene lookup returns CDR1 SGHKS and CDR2 YYEKEE (reference sequence). The CDR3 DNA sequence: TGTGCCAGCAGCTTGGAGTCTAGTAACTCTGGAAACACCATATATTTT. As protein: CASSLESSNSGNTIYF. Full variable domain (rest looked up from reference TRBV5-5 and TRBJ1-3): DAGVTQSPTHLIKTRGQQVTLRCSPISGHKSVSWYQQVLGQGPQFIFQYYEKEERGRGNFPDRFSARQFPNYSSELNVNALLLGDSALYLCASSLESSNSGNTIYFGEGSWLTVV.

The J gene is TRBJ1-2, the V gene TRBV4-1; D is undetermined. The germline gives CDR1 MGHRA, CDR2 YSYEKL. The CDR3 length is 15 residues. V was pared by 1 base and J by 5 bases, with 14 bases between. The CDR3 reads CASSQAERLSYGYTF. In DNA form, the CDR3 reads TGCGCCAGCAGCCAAGCCGAGCGTTTAAGTTATGGCTACACCTTC.

The CDR3 reads CASSQGRGTEAFF. In DNA, the CDR3 is TGTGCCAGCAGCCAGGGACGGGGGACTGAAGCTTTCTTT. The rearrangement joins TRBV3-1 (or the pseudogene TRBV3-2) to TRBJ1-1; tentatively, D is TRBD1 (5 bases). V was shortened by 3 bases and J by 5 bases, with 10 bases between the two germline ends. Germline V gene sequence: CDR1 LGHDT, CDR2 YNNKEL (reference sequence). This CDR3 contains 13 residues.

The chain recombines TRBV5-5 with TRBJ1-4; 9 bases are a match to TRBD1. Germline V gene lookup returns CDR1 SGHKS and CDR2 YYEKEE (reference sequence). The trim removed 2 bases at V and 8 bases at J, leaving 7 bases unmatched. CDR3 length equals 15 residues. The DNA for the CDR3 is TGTGCCAGCAGCTTCGGACAGGGGTTAATGGAAAAACTGTTTTTT. Translated, it gives CASSFGQGLMEKLFF.